The 8 T cell receptor beta chains given below trace back to one sample, sequenced in a study of T cells after yellow fever vaccination. From the 5' RACE reads, TCRdb called clonotypes with MiXCR, one entry per CDR3 protein. Of approximately 330,000 distinct CDR3 sequences detected, over 4% appear once; the ten largest clones hold around 24%. Sequenced here: PBMCs, sampled 5 days after the yellow fever booster vaccination. The receptors were sampled from a man aged 18 to 30 who received the YFV17D yellow fever vaccine.

This clonotype was detected only a few times. The chain employs TRBV7-6 and TRBJ2-7; perhaps TRBD1 as D (6 bases). This CDR3 region has 13 residues. Germline lookup yields CDR1 SGHVS and CDR2 FNYEAQ. Trimming removed 5 bases from V and 3 bases from J, with 11 bases in between. The CDR3 loop reads CASSPRQVYEQYF. The CDR3 DNA sequence: TGTGCCAGCAGCCCCCGACAGGTCTACGAGCAGTACTTC.

This clonotype was found a few times. CDR3 nucleotide sequence: TGTGCCAGCAGCTCCGGGATTGGGAACACCGGGGAGCTGTTTTTT. Protein sequence: CASSSGIGNTGELFF. The chain has TRBV7-7 and TRBJ2-2; TRBD2 might be the D (5 bases). This CDR3 is built from 15 residues. Trimming took off 4 bases at V and 1 base at J, with 10 bases between the two ends. Germline lookup yields CDR1 SSHAT and CDR2 FNYEAQ (reference sequence).

This clonotype was seen repeatedly, ten times or more. The chain employs TRBV20-1 and TRBJ2-5; 8 bases are a match to TRBD2. This CDR3 region has 14 residues. J was trimmed by 4 bases and V by 4 bases; bases with no gene match: 8. CDR1 and CDR2 (germline): DFQATT, SNEGSKA (reference sequence). The CDR3: CSAIAGGRGETQYF. The DNA for the CDR3 is TGCAGTGCTATTGCGGGGGGCCGTGGAGAGACCCAGTACTTC.

V usage is TRBV7-3 and J usage is TRBJ2-5; TRBD2 aligns across 8 bases. CDR3 size: 13 residues. After removal of 0 bases from V and 7 bases from J, the junction contained 1 base not matched to a gene. From germline, CDR1 is SGHTA and CDR2 FQGTGA. The CDR3 sequence is CASSLTTSGTQYF. The CDR3 DNA follows: TGTGCCAGCAGCTTAACCACTAGCGGGACCCAGTACTTC.

This clonotype was seen only a few times. The genes are TRBV7-2 and TRBJ1-3; the D is unclear. V shed 2 bases and J shed 2 bases, with 7 bases lying between them. Germline CDR1 is SGHTA and CDR2 is FQGNSA. The CDR3 is 14 residues long. DNA of the CDR3: TGTGCCAGCAGCTTAACGGGGACTGGAAACACCATATATTTT. This gives the protein CASSLTGTGNTIYF.

V gene TRBV20-1 combines with J gene TRBJ1-5; D is possibly TRBD1 (5 bases). Germline CDR1 and CDR2: DFQATT and SNEGSKA (reference sequence). Deletions cut 4 bases from V and 0 bases from J, with 13 bases between. The CDR3 contains 15 residues. CDR3 amino acids: CSATRDANSNQPQHF. The CDR3 DNA follows: TGCAGTGCTACCCGGGACGCCAATAGCAATCAGCCCCAGCATTTT.

This clonotype was picked up a small number of times. The rearrangement links TRBV5-1 to TRBJ1-1; tentative D call: TRBD1 (5 bases). V shed 4 bases and J shed 6 bases, with 13 bases lying between them. Germline lookup yields CDR1 SGHRS and CDR2 YFSETQ. The length of the CDR3 is 13 residues. In DNA, the CDR3 is TGCGCCAGCAGCGTGCAGGGTGCGGCTGAAGCTTTCTTT. As protein: CASSVQGAAEAFF.

The chain combines TRBV28 with TRBJ1-2; 10 bases map to TRBD1. The CDR3 loop spans 15 amino acids. Germline trimming cut 10 bases from V and 3 bases from J; bases unmatched to any gene: 11. Germline V lookup: CDR1 MDHEN, CDR2 SYDVKM. DNA for the CDR3: TGTGCCACCTCCTCATTCGGGACAGGGGACTATGGCTACACCTTC. This encodes CATSSFGTGDYGYTF.